This TCR beta chain was identified during a study of cytomegalovirus exposure and HLA in healthy donors. Amplification used 60 Vbeta primers and 13 Jbeta primers. Profiled with immunoSEQ multiplex PCR; TCRdb holds only in-frame clones, not every one. The table shows 100,000 to 150,000 clones, with about four fifths occurring only once. Germline-derived CDR1 and CDR2 are SGHNT and YYREEE (reference sequence). This CDR3 has 15 amino acids. The V end was cut by 0 bases, the J end by 2 bases, with 8 bases between. The sequence derives from a man aged 18 to 29 in good health and CMV-seronegative. The genes are TRBV5-4 and TRBJ2-2; possible D gene TRBD2, 5 bases. Sequencing input: PBMCs. CDR3: CASSLAGSNTGELFF. In DNA form, the CDR3 reads TGTGCCAGCAGCTTGGCGGGGAGTAACACCGGGGAGCTGTTTTTT. The whole variable domain, filled in from reference TRBV5-4 and TRBJ2-2, reads ETGVTQSPTHLIKTRGQQVTLRCSSQSGHNTVSWYQQALGQGPQFIFQYYREEENGRGNFPPRFSGLQFPNYSSELNVNALELDDSALYLCASSLAGSNTGELFFGEGSRLTVL.